What follows is one TCR beta chain and its context. The antigen is undetermined. This entry comes from a study of human T cells and chemical hapten exposure. Background on the study: DPC at 0.01% went onto the upper back in patch tests, read at 6 days.

The time point here: pre-sensitization, week 0. The treatment: therapeutic diphenylcyclopropenone sensitization with weekly scalp DPC. Participating donors were patients with alopecia, aged 18 to 70 years, considered appropriate candidates for DPC. TCRdb ran MiXCR on the RACE reads and lists one entry per CDR3 protein. The table includes 190,000 or so distinct CDR3 sequences, approximately 31% detected once. Whole-study findings and limits: There was a positive correlation between PT1 expanded TCR counts and patch test score. Sensitizing to DPC left TCRs with a frequency above 1 in 1000 unaltered.

Germline trimming cut 4 bases from V and 2 bases from J; bases unmatched to any gene: 3. This CDR3 has 15 amino acids. Germline V lookup: CDR1 SGHTA, CDR2 FQGTGA. Here the sequenced sample was whole blood, taken in connection with sensitization to the hapten diphenylcyclopropenone (DPC). The chain couples TRBV7-3 to TRBJ2-1, with TRBD2 matching over 9 bases. The receptor was isolated from a woman under 40 with alopecia areata. Some clones in this sample may be carry-over from other donors' samples. The CDR3 loop reads CASSSQRGAYNEQFF. DNA of the CDR3: TGTGCCAGCAGCTCCCAGCGGGGGGCCTACAATGAGCAGTTCTTC.